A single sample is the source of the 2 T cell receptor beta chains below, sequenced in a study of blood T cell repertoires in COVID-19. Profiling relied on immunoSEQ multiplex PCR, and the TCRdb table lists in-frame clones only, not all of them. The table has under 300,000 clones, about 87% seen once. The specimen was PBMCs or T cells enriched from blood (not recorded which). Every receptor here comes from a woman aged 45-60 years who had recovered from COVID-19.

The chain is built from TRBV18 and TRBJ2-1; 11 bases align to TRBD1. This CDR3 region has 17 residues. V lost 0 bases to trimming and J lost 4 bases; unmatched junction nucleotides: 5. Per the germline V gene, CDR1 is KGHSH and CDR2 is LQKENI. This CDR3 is CASSPPGQGGGYNEQFF. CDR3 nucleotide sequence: TGTGCCAGCTCACCACCGGGACAGGGGGGGGGATACAATGAGCAGTTCTTC.

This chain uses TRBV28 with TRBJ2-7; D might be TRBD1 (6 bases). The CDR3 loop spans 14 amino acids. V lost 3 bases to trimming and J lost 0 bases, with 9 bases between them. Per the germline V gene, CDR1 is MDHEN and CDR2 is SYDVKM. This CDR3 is CASSFSGDSYEQYF. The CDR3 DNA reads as TGTGCCAGCAGTTTCTCAGGGGACTCCTACGAGCAGTACTTC.